Following are 30 T cell receptor beta chains from one sample sequenced in a study of blood T cell repertoires in COVID-19. Data came from immunoSEQ multiplex PCR; TCRdb stores just in-frame clones and leaves some out. The table has approximately 130,000 clones, approximately 77% seen once. Sequenced material: peripheral blood. These receptors were taken from a human donor in a cohort sampled during active COVID-19.

V is TRBV19 and J is TRBJ1-2, with 9 bases lining up with TRBD1. CDR3 size: 13 residues. V shed 8 bases and J 7 bases; nucleotides not matched to a gene: 8. The germline V gene encodes CDR1 LNHDA and CDR2 SQIVND (reference sequence). CDR3 in amino acids: CASLTGGGTGYTF. In DNA form, the CDR3 reads TGTGCCAGTCTTACAGGGGGCGGTACTGGCTACACCTTC. Full variable domain (outside the CDR3, taken from reference TRBV19 and TRBJ1-2): DGGITQSPKYLFRKEGQNVTLSCEQNLNHDAMYWYRQDPGQGLRLIYYSQIVNDFQKGDIAEGYSVSREKKESFPLTVTSAQKNPTAFYLCASLTGGGTGYTFGSGTRLTVV.

This CDR3 is CASSEWSRGKQYF. The CDR3 DNA reads as TGTGCCAGCAGTGAATGGTCCAGGGGAAAGCAGTACTTC. V is TRBV25-1 and J is TRBJ2-7; a possible D gene is TRBD1 (6 bases). The germline CDR1 and CDR2 sequences are MGHDK and SYGVNS. V lost 1 base, J lost 8 bases, and 12 bases lay in between. The CDR3 consists of 13 residues.

CDR3 residues: CASSYSGTGEGQPQHF. In nucleotides, the CDR3 is TGTGCCAGCAGTTACTCGGGGACAGGGGAAGGGCAGCCCCAGCATTTT. The rearrangement joins TRBV6-5 to TRBJ1-5, with 10 bases fitting TRBD1. Trimming cost V 0 bases and J 7 bases; bases outside gene matches: 6. CDR3 size: 16 residues. The germline V gene has CDR1 MNHEY and CDR2 SVGAGI.

The chain has TRBV6-5 and TRBJ1-5; 7 bases map to TRBD1. Germline V gene data show CDR1 as MNHEY and CDR2 as SVGAGI. The V gene end was trimmed by 5 bases and the J gene end by 4 bases; junction bases not matched to a gene: 8. The CDR3 runs 15 residues. The CDR3 loop is CASSRRQGGNQPQHF. The CDR3 DNA is TGTGCCAGCAGTAGACGACAGGGTGGGAATCAGCCCCAGCATTTT.

V gene TRBV3-1 (or the pseudogene TRBV3-2) combines with J gene TRBJ2-7; D remains unclear. This CDR3 has 13 amino acids. V was clipped by 1 base and J by 2 bases, with 6 bases between them. CDR1 LGHDT and CDR2 YNNKEL come from the germline V gene (reference sequence). CDR3 bases: TGTGCCAGCAGCCAAGGGCTAGCCTACGAGCAGTACTTC. Protein sequence: CASSQGLAYEQYF.

This rearrangement joins TRBV7-8 to TRBJ2-7, with 7 positions matching TRBD1. V gave up 5 bases and J gave up 2 bases; unmatched junction bases: 6. The CDR3 runs to 14 residues. Germline CDR1 reads SGHVS; CDR2 reads FQNEAQ. The CDR3 protein is CASSAPGQTYEQYF. CDR3 nucleotide sequence: TGTGCCAGCAGCGCCCCGGGACAGACCTACGAGCAGTACTTC.

The chain is built from TRBV1 and TRBJ1-5; the D segment call TRBD1 is taken from the table without a DNA check. TRBV1 is a pseudogene segment. This CDR3 is built from 19 residues. CDR3 DNA: TGCACCAGCAGCCCAGGTCAGGGACACTTAACCCATAGCAATCAGCCCCAGCATTTT. The encoded protein is CTSSPGQGHLTHSNQPQHF.

The J gene is TRBJ1-1, the V gene TRBV18; D perhaps matches TRBD1 (5 bases). The germline V gene encodes CDR1 KGHSH and CDR2 LQKENI. V was shortened by 1 base and J by 1 base, with 13 bases between the two germline ends. CDR3 size: 16 residues. DNA for the CDR3: TGTGCCAGCTCACCACAAGTTCAGGGCTGGAACACTGAAGCTTTCTTT. It specifies CASSPQVQGWNTEAFF.

The chain carries TRBV12-3 or TRBV12-4 and TRBJ2-7; D is possibly TRBD1 (5 bases). The CDR3 sequence is 13 residues long. Trimming removed 6 bases from V and 2 bases from J, with 11 bases in between. The CDR3 reads CASRPTGPYEQYF. In DNA form, the CDR3 reads TGTGCCAGCAGGCCCACAGGACCCTACGAGCAGTACTTC.

This clone has just a few counts. This rearrangement joins TRBV27 to TRBJ1-5; a possible D gene is TRBD1 (5 bases). In germline, CDR1 is MNHEY, CDR2 SMNVEV (reference sequence). The CDR3 is 13 amino acids. V was clipped by 9 bases and J by 7 bases, with 16 bases between them. For the CDR3, the DNA is TGTGCCAGTGGACTCGGGGGAAGACAGCCCCAGCATTTT. It encodes CASGLGGRQPQHF.

CDR3 nucleotides: TGTGCCAGCAGCTTAGCAGGCCTGTCTACGGGGCAGTACTTC. The encoded protein is CASSLAGLSTGQYF. J is TRBJ2-7 and V is TRBV7-6; D ambiguous. CDR1 and CDR2 from the germline V gene are SGHVS and FNYEAQ. This CDR3 contains 14 residues. V dropped 0 bases and J dropped 9 bases, with 15 bases sitting between them.

V is TRBV25-1 and J is TRBJ2-7, with D possibly matching TRBD1 (8 bases). Germline CDR1 MGHDK, CDR2 SYGVNS. The ends were cut back, 4 bases at V and 7 bases at J, with 17 bases in the middle. CDR3 length equals 14 residues. The DNA for the CDR3 is TGTGCCAGCAGTGGTACAGGGGGGGCTCGGGAGCAGTACTTC. Translated, it gives CASSGTGGAREQYF.

V gene TRBV11-2 combines with J gene TRBJ2-6, with a tentative D call TRBD1 (5 bases). CDR3 length: 15 residues. V lost 5 bases and J 2 bases, leaving 10 bases between the germline ends. CDR1 is SGHAT and CDR2 is FQNNGV in the germline V gene. This chain's CDR3 is CASSIDSAGANVLTF. The CDR3 bases are TGTGCCAGCAGCATTGACAGTGCTGGGGCCAACGTCCTGACTTTC. The full variable domain, with the rest looked up from reference TRBV11-2 and TRBJ2-6, is EAGVAQSPRYKIIEKRQSVAFWCNPISGHATLYWYQQILGQGPKLLIQFQNNGVVDDSQLPKDRFSAERLKGVDSTLKIQPAKLEDSAVYLCASSIDSAGANVLTFGAGSRLTVL.

This clone appeared a few times. This rearrangement joins TRBV6-5 to TRBJ2-7, with 7 bases aligning to TRBD2. The CDR3 extends over 14 amino acids. Per the germline V gene, CDR1 is MNHEY and CDR2 is SVGAGI. Trimming removed 7 bases from V and 3 bases from J; junction bases left unmatched: 9. This CDR3 is CASKPAGDLYEQYF. The CDR3 coding sequence is TGTGCCAGCAAGCCTGCGGGGGACCTCTACGAGCAGTACTTC.

V usage is TRBV6-5 and J usage is TRBJ2-1, with 10 bases lining up with TRBD2. The CDR3 runs to 15 residues. Germline V lookup: CDR1 MNHEY, CDR2 SVGAGI. The V and J ends lost 5 bases and 5 bases, in that order; junction bases with no gene match: 6. CDR3 bases: TGTGCCAGCAGTCCTAGCGGGAGCGGCAACAATGAGCAGTTCTTC. As protein: CASSPSGSGNNEQFF.

The chain links TRBV14 to TRBJ2-6; TRBD1 agrees at 8 bases. Germline CDR1 reads SGHDN; CDR2 reads FVKESK. There are 19 residues in the CDR3. With V trimmed by 2 bases and J by 0 bases, 9 bases remained unmatched. The chain's CDR3 is CASSQMVPTGVSGANVLTF. The CDR3 nucleotides read TGTGCCAGCAGCCAAATGGTCCCGACAGGGGTCTCTGGGGCCAACGTCCTGACTTTC.

The CDR3, as DNA: TGTGCCAGCAGTTTTCTAGGCACAGATACGCAGTATTTT. Translated, it gives CASSFLGTDTQYF. The chain joins TRBV12-3 or TRBV12-4 to TRBJ2-3; D unresolved. This CDR3 has 13 amino acids. Trimming shortened V by 3 bases and J by 1 base, and 5 bases separated the two germline ends.

V and J are TRBV4-2 and TRBJ1-2; 8 bases agree with TRBD1. Trimming took 3 bases from V and 3 from J; bases not matched to a gene: 3. The CDR3 sequence is 14 residues long. The V gene's germline CDR1 is LGHNA and CDR2 YNFKEQ. CDR3 DNA: TGTGCCAGCAGCCAGACGGGACAGGACTATGGCTACACCTTC. It is translated as CASSQTGQDYGYTF.

The chain joins TRBV2 to TRBJ1-6; the D is unclear. In germline, CDR1 is SNHLY, CDR2 FYNNEI. V was clipped by 3 bases and J by 5 bases, with 11 bases between them. CDR3 size: 15 residues. The CDR3: CASSEEVSDNSPLHF. In nucleotides, the CDR3 is TGTGCCAGCAGTGAGGAGGTCTCGGATAATTCACCCCTCCACTTT. Looking up the rest from reference TRBV2 and TRBJ1-6 gives the full variable domain: EPEVTQTPSHQVTQMGQEVILRCVPISNHLYFYWYRQILGQKVEFLVSFYNNEISEKSEIFDDQFSVERPDGSNFTLKIRSTKLEDSAMYFCASSEEVSDNSPLHFGNGTRLTVT.

The rearrangement joins TRBV6-5 to TRBJ2-5; D gene unclear. Germline V lookup: CDR1 MNHEY, CDR2 SVGAGI. The CDR3 length is 13 residues. V was trimmed by 2 bases and J by 4 bases, leaving 8 bases between them. This CDR3 is CASSYQRGETQYF. CDR3 coding DNA: TGTGCCAGCAGTTACCAGCGAGGAGAGACCCAGTACTTC.

The J gene is TRBJ2-7, the V gene TRBV10-2; 12 bases are a match to TRBD2. The CDR3 length is 15 residues. Unmatched junction bases numbered 1, after V lost 4 bases and J lost 0 bases. Germline V CDR1 and CDR2: WSHSY, SAAADI. The CDR3 DNA is TGCGCCAGCAGTGTGACTAGCGGGAGCTCCTACGAGCAGTACTTC. As protein: CASSVTSGSSYEQYF.

This sequence joins TRBV28 and TRBJ1-2; no clear D gene. The length of the CDR3 is 11 residues. Germline V CDR1 and CDR2: MDHEN, SYDVKM. The V and J ends lost 7 bases and 7 bases respectively, with 10 bases between them. The CDR3 bases are TGTGCCAGCACCGGAGGGTTTGGCTACACCTTC. Its protein product is CASTGGFGYTF.

J is TRBJ2-7 and V is TRBV27, with D tentatively TRBD2 (5 bases). The V end was cut by 5 bases, the J end by 6 bases, with 17 bases between. Per germline, CDR1 MNHEY and CDR2 SMNVEV (reference sequence). The CDR3 extends over 14 amino acids. The CDR3 DNA follows: TGTGCCAGCAGTCCCCCGGGGAAAAACGGCGAGCAGTACTTC. It yields the protein CASSPPGKNGEQYF.

The CDR3 DNA reads TGTGCCAGCAGCCAAGAATGGGGCTGGGATTATGGCTACACCTTC. The encoded protein is CASSQEWGWDYGYTF. This chain links TRBV3-1 (or the pseudogene TRBV3-2) with TRBJ1-2; TRBD1 is a possible D gene (5 bases). Germline lookup yields CDR1 LGHDT and CDR2 YNNKEL (reference sequence). Trimming took off 0 bases at V and 5 bases at J, with 13 bases between the two ends. This CDR3 region has 15 residues.

V usage is TRBV7-9 and J usage is TRBJ2-7, with D perhaps TRBD2 (6 bases). Trimming took off 5 bases at V and 6 bases at J, with 17 bases between the two ends. Germline-derived CDR1 and CDR2 are SEHNR and FQNEAQ (reference sequence). The CDR3 loop spans 14 amino acids. The CDR3 DNA reads as TGTGCCAGCAGCCAGGGACTTGGTATGGGCGAGCAGTACTTC. Amino acid sequence: CASSQGLGMGEQYF.

This clone was counted a few times. J is TRBJ2-7 and V is TRBV27; 12 nucleotides align to TRBD1. V was pared by 4 bases and J by 7 bases, with 5 bases of the junction left unmatched. CDR3 length: 14 residues. Germline CDR1 and CDR2: MNHEY and SMNVEV (reference sequence). The CDR3 here is CASSWGQGAKEQYF. The CDR3 coding sequence is TGTGCCAGCAGTTGGGGACAGGGGGCTAAGGAGCAGTACTTC.

The V and J genes are TRBV19 and TRBJ2-7, with 7 nucleotides matching TRBD2. The V and J ends lost 3 bases and 0 bases, in that order; junction bases with no gene match: 2. Germline lookup yields CDR1 LNHDA and CDR2 SQIVND (reference sequence). CDR3 length: 14 residues. DNA for the CDR3: TGTGCCAGTAGTATTACTAGCGACTCCTACGAGCAGTACTTC. It translates to CASSITSDSYEQYF.

The chain employs TRBV7-9 and TRBJ1-2, with no clear D. CDR3 length equals 13 residues. The V and J ends lost 10 bases and 5 bases respectively, with 17 bases between them. Germline CDR1 and CDR2: SEHNR and FQNEAQ (reference sequence). In DNA, the CDR3 is TGTGCCACCGATAATAAAGCGGGGTATGGCTACACCTTC. It yields the protein CATDNKAGYGYTF.

This sequence joins TRBV29-1 and TRBJ1-1; TRBD1 matches at 7 bases. CDR1 SQVTM and CDR2 ANQGSEA come from the germline V gene. The CDR3 totals 12 residues. V lost 7 bases and J lost 3; bases outside the gene matches: 5. The DNA of the CDR3 is TGCAGCGCTAAACAGGGGTACACTGAAGCTTTCTTT. It translates to CSAKQGYTEAFF.

The V and J genes are TRBV11-3 and TRBJ2-5; TRBD2 matches 11 bases. This CDR3 is 18 amino acids long. With V trimmed by 4 bases and J by 0 bases, 10 bases remained unmatched. Germline values: CDR1 SGHNT, CDR2 YENEEA. The CDR3 here is CASSSRGLTSGDQETQYF. The CDR3 DNA follows: TGTGCCAGCAGCTCACGAGGGTTGACTAGCGGGGACCAAGAGACCCAGTACTTC.